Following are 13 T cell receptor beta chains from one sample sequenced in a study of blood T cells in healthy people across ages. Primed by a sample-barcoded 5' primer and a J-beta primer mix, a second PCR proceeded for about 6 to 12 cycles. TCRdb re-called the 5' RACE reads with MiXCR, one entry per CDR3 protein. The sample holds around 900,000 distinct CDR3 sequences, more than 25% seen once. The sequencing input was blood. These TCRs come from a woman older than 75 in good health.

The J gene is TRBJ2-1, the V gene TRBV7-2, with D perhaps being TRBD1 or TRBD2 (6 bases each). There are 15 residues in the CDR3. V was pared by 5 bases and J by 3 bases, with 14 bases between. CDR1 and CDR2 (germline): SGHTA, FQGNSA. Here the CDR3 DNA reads TGTGCCAGCAGCGTCCAAGGGGGACTCTACAATGAGCAGTTCTTC. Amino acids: CASSVQGGLYNEQFF.

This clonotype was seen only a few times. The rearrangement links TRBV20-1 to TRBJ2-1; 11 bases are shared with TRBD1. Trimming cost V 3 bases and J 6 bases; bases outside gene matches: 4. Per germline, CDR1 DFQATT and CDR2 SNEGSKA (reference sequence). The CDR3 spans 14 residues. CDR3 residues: CSASGQGAPNEQFF. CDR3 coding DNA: TGCAGTGCTAGCGGACAGGGGGCACCCAATGAGCAGTTCTTC.

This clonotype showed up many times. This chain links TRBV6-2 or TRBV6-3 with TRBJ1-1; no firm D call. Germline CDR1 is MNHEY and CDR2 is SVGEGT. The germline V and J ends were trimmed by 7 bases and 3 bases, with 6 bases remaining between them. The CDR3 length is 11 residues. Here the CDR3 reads CASTSYTEAFF. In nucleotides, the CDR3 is TGTGCCAGCACCTCTTACACTGAAGCTTTCTTT.

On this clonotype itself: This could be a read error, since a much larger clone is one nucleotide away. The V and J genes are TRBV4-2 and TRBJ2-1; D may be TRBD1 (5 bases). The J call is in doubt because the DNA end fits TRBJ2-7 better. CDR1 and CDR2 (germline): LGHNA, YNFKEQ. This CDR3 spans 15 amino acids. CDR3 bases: TGTGCCAGCAGCCAAGATAGGGGCTACCACAATGAGCAGTACTTC. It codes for CASSQDRGYHNEQYF.

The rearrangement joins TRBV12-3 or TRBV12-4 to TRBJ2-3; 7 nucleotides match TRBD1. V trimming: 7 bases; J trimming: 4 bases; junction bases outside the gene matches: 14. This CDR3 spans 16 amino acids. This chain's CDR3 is CASNLNRGSRADTQYF. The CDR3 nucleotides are TGTGCCAGCAACCTTAACAGGGGATCTAGAGCAGATACGCAGTATTTT.

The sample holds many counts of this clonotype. The CDR3 protein is CASNEGGTDTQYF. CDR3 coding DNA: TGCGCCAGCAACGAGGGGGGCACAGATACGCAGTATTTT. The chain employs TRBV5-1 and TRBJ2-3; weak D call: TRBD1 (6 bases). The CDR3 contains 13 residues. V lost 6 bases, J lost 1 base, and 9 bases lay in between. Germline values: CDR1 SGHRS, CDR2 YFSETQ.

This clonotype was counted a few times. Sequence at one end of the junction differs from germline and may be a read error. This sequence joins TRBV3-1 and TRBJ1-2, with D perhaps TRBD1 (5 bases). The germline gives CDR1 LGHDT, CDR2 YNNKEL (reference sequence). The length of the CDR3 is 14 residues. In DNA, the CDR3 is TGTGCCGGCAGCCAAAAGGGAATCAGGGAAGGCTACACCTTC. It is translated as CAGSQKGIREGYTF.

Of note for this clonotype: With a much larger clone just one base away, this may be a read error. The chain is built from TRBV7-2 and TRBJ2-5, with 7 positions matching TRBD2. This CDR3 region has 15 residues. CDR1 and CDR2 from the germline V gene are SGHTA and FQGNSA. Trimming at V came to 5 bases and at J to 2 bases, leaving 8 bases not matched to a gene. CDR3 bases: TGTGCCAGCAGCCCGCGTCGGGGAGGGCAAGAGACCCAGTACTTC. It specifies CASSPRRGGQETQYF.

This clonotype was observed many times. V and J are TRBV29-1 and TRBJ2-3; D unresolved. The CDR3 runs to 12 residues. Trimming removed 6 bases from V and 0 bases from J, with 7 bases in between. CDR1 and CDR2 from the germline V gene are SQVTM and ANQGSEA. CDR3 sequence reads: CSVADSTDTQYF. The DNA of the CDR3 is TGCAGCGTGGCAGACAGCACAGATACGCAGTATTTT.

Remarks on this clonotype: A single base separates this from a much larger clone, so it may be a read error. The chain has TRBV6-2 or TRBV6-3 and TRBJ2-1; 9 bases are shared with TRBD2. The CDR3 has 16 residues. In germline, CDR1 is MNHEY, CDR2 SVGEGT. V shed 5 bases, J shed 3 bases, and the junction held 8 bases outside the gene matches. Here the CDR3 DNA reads TGTGCCAGCAGTCCTCCGAGCGGGGGGAACTACAATGAGCAGTTCTTC. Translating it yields CASSPPSGGNYNEQFF.

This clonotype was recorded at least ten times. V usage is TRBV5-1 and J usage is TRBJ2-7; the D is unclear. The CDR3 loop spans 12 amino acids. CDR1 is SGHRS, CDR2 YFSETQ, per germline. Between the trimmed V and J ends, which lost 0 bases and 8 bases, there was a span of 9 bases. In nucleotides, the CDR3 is TGCGCCAGCAGCTTGGAGGTAGGGAAGCAGTACTTC. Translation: CASSLEVGKQYF.

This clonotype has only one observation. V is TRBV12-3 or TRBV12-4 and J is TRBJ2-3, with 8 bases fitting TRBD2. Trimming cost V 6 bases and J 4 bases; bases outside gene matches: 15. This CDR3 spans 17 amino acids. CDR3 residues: CASRKTFGGVSADTQYF. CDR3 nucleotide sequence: TGTGCCAGCAGAAAGACGTTCGGGGGGGTCAGCGCAGATACGCAGTATTTT.

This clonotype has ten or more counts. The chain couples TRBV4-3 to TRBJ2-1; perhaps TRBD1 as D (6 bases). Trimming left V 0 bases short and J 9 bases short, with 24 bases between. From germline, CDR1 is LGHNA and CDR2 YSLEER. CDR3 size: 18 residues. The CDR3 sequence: CASSQEGGLTGKKSEQFF. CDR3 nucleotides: TGCGCCAGCAGCCAAGAAGGGGGTCTAACGGGGAAGAAAAGTGAGCAGTTCTTC.